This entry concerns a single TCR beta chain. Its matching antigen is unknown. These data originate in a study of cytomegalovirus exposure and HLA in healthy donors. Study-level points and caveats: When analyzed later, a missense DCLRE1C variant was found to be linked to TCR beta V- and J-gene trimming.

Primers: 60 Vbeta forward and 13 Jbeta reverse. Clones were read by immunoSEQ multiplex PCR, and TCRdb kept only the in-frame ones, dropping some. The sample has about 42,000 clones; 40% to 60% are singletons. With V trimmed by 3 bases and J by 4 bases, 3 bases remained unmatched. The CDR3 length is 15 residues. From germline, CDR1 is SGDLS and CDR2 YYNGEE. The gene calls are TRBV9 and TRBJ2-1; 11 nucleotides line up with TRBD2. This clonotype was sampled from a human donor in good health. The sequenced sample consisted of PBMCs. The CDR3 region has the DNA TGTGCCAGCAGCGCTAGCGGGGGGCTGTACAATGAGCAGTTCTTC. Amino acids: CASSASGGLYNEQFF.